The next 23 T cell receptor beta chains were all read from a single sample in a study of PD-L1 blockade in urothelial cancer. The method was immunoSEQ multiplex PCR; TCRdb's version includes in-frame clones alone and lacks a portion of them. This table holds 50,000 to 70,000 clones, over 75% found once. Time point indicated: pretreatment peripheral blood. Sequenced material: PBMCs, taken around atezolizumab (anti-PD-L1) treatment. These receptors originate from an older man with urothelial cancer.

The rearrangement uses TRBV4-2 and TRBJ1-3; 11 nucleotides agree with TRBD1. Germline V gene sequence: CDR1 LGHNA, CDR2 YNFKEQ. There are 16 residues in the CDR3. With 0 bases clipped from V and 2 bases from J, the junction kept 0 bases outside the gene matches. CDR3 protein: CASSQEGQGAGNTIYF. The CDR3 DNA reads TGTGCCAGCAGCCAAGAGGGACAGGGGGCTGGAAACACCATATATTTT.

This clone is judged medium-sized. The genes are TRBV4-2 and TRBJ2-2, with 12 bases aligning to TRBD2. V dropped 0 bases and J dropped 6; count of bases not matched to a gene: 2. Germline assignment: CDR1 LGHNA and CDR2 YNFKEQ. The CDR3 is made up of 16 amino acids. CDR3 protein: CASSQDLAGGSGELFF. CDR3 DNA sequence: TGTGCCAGCAGCCAAGACCTAGCGGGAGGGTCCGGGGAGCTGTTTTTT.

The chain carries TRBV2 and TRBJ2-1; 7 bases match TRBD1. The CDR3 has 15 residues. The J segment lost 4 bases and the V segment lost 6 bases, leaving 9 bases of the junction unmatched. Germline V CDR1 and CDR2: SNHLY, FYNNEI. The CDR3 DNA follows: TGTGCCAGCAGCCTGACAGGGTATGGTTACAATGAGCAGTTCTTC. Amino acids: CASSLTGYGYNEQFF.

The chain carries TRBV29-1 and TRBJ2-3; D is uncertain. The CDR3 runs 10 residues. Germline CDR1 is SQVTM and CDR2 is ANQGSEA. V gave up 4 bases and J gave up 5 bases, with 4 bases separating them. The CDR3 sequence is CSVVGDTQYF. The CDR3 DNA follows: TGCAGCGTTGTCGGAGATACGCAGTATTTT.

CDR3 loop: CASSLVHKNSPLHF. The CDR3 DNA is TGCGCCAGCAGCTTGGTACATAAGAATTCACCCCTCCACTTT. The rearrangement joins TRBV5-1 to TRBJ1-6, with D uncertain. Germline CDR1 is SGHRS and CDR2 is YFSETQ. This CDR3 spans 14 amino acids. Trimming took off 0 bases at V and 7 bases at J, with 8 bases between the two ends. Looking up the rest from reference TRBV5-1 and TRBJ1-6 gives the full variable domain: KAGVTQTPRYLIKTRGQQVTLSCSPISGHRSVSWYQQTPGQGLQFLFEYFSETQRNKGNFPGRFSGRQFSNSRSEMNVSTLELGDSALYLCASSLVHKNSPLHFGNGTRLTVT.

The chain employs TRBV9 and TRBJ2-1, with a possible D match to TRBD1 (6 bases). The CDR3 length is 18 residues. V dropped 0 bases and J dropped 10 bases, with 26 bases sitting between them. Germline V gives CDR1 SGDLS, CDR2 YYNGEE. For the CDR3, the DNA is TGTGCCAGCAGCGTAGCTGATATCGGACAGACCATCCATGAGGAGCAGTTCTTC. Translation: CASSVADIGQTIHEEQFF.

The chain uses TRBV28 and TRBJ1-1; no reliable D call. The CDR3 runs 11 residues. V shed 6 bases and J shed 5 bases, with 7 bases lying between them. Per the germline V gene, CDR1 is MDHEN and CDR2 is SYDVKM. The DNA of the CDR3 is TGTGCCAGCAGAGGAGTTACTGAAGCTTTCTTT. Residues: CASRGVTEAFF.

This chain joins TRBV19 and TRBJ1-4, with 7 positions matching TRBD1. The germline gives CDR1 LNHDA, CDR2 SQIVND (reference sequence). The ends lost 6 bases at V and 8 bases at J; junction bases unmatched: 6. This CDR3 has 13 residues. DNA of the CDR3: TGTGCCAGTAGACAGAGACAGGGCGAAAAACTGTTTTTT. It yields the protein CASRQRQGEKLFF.

This clone was seen only once. The chain carries TRBV28 and TRBJ1-1; D unclear. V was trimmed by 3 bases and J by 4 bases, leaving 15 bases between them. Germline loops: CDR1 MDHEN, CDR2 SYDVKM. The CDR3 runs to 15 residues. The CDR3 nucleotides are TGTGCCAGCAGTTTTCGGCTGGTGGGGAGCACTGAAGCTTTCTTT. Residues: CASSFRLVGSTEAFF.

This chain links TRBV5-1 with TRBJ1-4, with D perhaps matching TRBD1 (5 bases). The germline CDR1 and CDR2 sequences are SGHRS and YFSETQ. There are 14 residues in the CDR3. Trimming left V 6 bases short and J 5 bases short, with 14 bases between. The CDR3 spells CASKGGARNEKLFF. The CDR3 region has the DNA TGCGCCAGCAAGGGAGGGGCGAGAAATGAAAAACTGTTTTTT.

This clone was seen a single time. This rearrangement joins TRBV9 to TRBJ2-7, with D tentatively TRBD2 (6 bases). CDR3 length: 14 residues. The V and J ends lost 0 bases and 3 bases respectively, with 10 bases between them. The germline V gene encodes CDR1 SGDLS and CDR2 YYNGEE. CDR3 region: CASSVGASDYEQYF. CDR3 bases: TGTGCCAGCAGCGTAGGGGCTAGCGACTACGAGCAGTACTTC.

This rearrangement joins TRBV28 to TRBJ2-2; D ambiguous. This CDR3 comprises 14 residues. Germline-derived CDR1 and CDR2 are MDHEN and SYDVKM. V lost 5 bases, J lost 4 bases, and 11 bases lay in between. CDR3 nucleotide sequence: TGTGCCAGCAGTCCCCACATAAGCACCGGGGAGCTGTTTTTT. It is translated as CASSPHISTGELFF.

The CDR3 reads CASRSAPYNEQFF. CDR3 sequence (DNA): TGTGCCAGCAGGTCAGCGCCTTACAATGAGCAGTTCTTC. The genes are TRBV7-2 and TRBJ2-1; D gene unclear. This CDR3 region has 13 residues. V was cut by 6 bases and J by 4 bases, with 10 bases left in between. From germline, CDR1 is SGHTA and CDR2 FQGNSA.

The chain couples TRBV7-9 to TRBJ2-1; a possible D gene is TRBD1 (5 bases). The CDR3 covers 14 residues. Germline values: CDR1 SEHNR, CDR2 FQNEAQ (reference sequence). V was cut by 3 bases and J by 4 bases, with 10 bases left in between. The CDR3 here is CASSLGQIYNEQFF. The CDR3, as DNA: TGTGCCAGCAGCTTGGGGCAGATATACAATGAGCAGTTCTTC.

The V and J genes are TRBV5-1 and TRBJ2-6; D may be TRBD1 (5 bases). CDR3 length: 19 residues. CDR1 SGHRS and CDR2 YFSETQ come from the germline V gene. Deletions cut 5 bases from V and 1 base from J, with 22 bases between. The chain's CDR3 is CASSIDSPRRSSGANVLTF. CDR3 bases: TGCGCCAGCAGTATCGACAGCCCTAGGAGATCTTCTGGGGCCAACGTCCTGACTTTC.

This chain links TRBV28 with TRBJ1-2; possible D gene TRBD1, 6 bases. Germline V gives CDR1 MDHEN, CDR2 SYDVKM. The length of the CDR3 is 13 residues. V lost 7 bases and J lost 4, with 13 bases in between. The CDR3 spells CASITGTSYGYTF. In DNA, the CDR3 is TGTGCCAGCATTACCGGGACAAGCTATGGCTACACCTTC.

The V and J genes are TRBV19 and TRBJ1-1; D may be TRBD1 (6 bases). Germline V gives CDR1 LNHDA, CDR2 SQIVND (reference sequence). This CDR3 is 13 amino acids long. V gave up 6 bases and J gave up 5 bases, with 13 bases separating them. In nucleotides, the CDR3 is TGTGCCAGTAGCATGGGGGGGCGAACTGAAGCTTTCTTT. Its translation: CASSMGGRTEAFF.

The chain recombines TRBV19 with TRBJ2-1, with 12 positions matching TRBD2. The germline V gene encodes CDR1 LNHDA and CDR2 SQIVND (reference sequence). V trimming: 3 bases; J trimming: 10 bases; junction bases outside the gene matches: 4. The CDR3 contains 14 residues. DNA for the CDR3: TGTGCCAGTAGTATGACTAGCGGGAGTCGGGAGCAGTTCTTC. This sequence encodes CASSMTSGSREQFF. Using reference TRBV19 and TRBJ2-1 for the parts outside the CDR3, the full variable domain is DGGITQSPKYLFRKEGQNVTLSCEQNLNHDAMYWYRQDPGQGLRLIYYSQIVNDFQKGDIAEGYSVSREKKESFPLTVTSAQKNPTAFYLCASSMTSGSREQFFGPGTRLTVL.

This clone was seen a few times. The chain joins TRBV2 to TRBJ2-7; 13 bases are a match to TRBD2. The CDR3 sequence is 18 residues long. CDR1 and CDR2 (germline): SNHLY, FYNNEI. Germline trimming cut 4 bases from V and 5 bases from J; bases unmatched to any gene: 14. CDR3 nucleotide sequence: TGTGCCAGCAGTGGTGAACCGGGACTAGCGGGGCCTTTTGACGAGCAGTACTTC. It codes for CASSGEPGLAGPFDEQYF. Using reference TRBV2 and TRBJ2-7 for the parts outside the CDR3, the full variable domain is EPEVTQTPSHQVTQMGQEVILRCVPISNHLYFYWYRQILGQKVEFLVSFYNNEISEKSEIFDDQFSVERPDGSNFTLKIRSTKLEDSAMYFCASSGEPGLAGPFDEQYFGPGTRLTVT.

The chain is built from TRBV28 and TRBJ2-7; 8 nucleotides agree with TRBD1. The CDR3 sequence is 11 residues long. Germline V lookup: CDR1 MDHEN, CDR2 SYDVKM. V lost 4 bases, J lost 12 bases, and 5 bases stayed unmatched. Written as DNA, the CDR3 is TGTGCCAGCAGTTCTGACAGGGGATTGTACTTC. Residues: CASSSDRGLYF.

J is TRBJ2-7 and V is TRBV6-6; D unclear. The V gene lost 0 bases and the J gene lost 5 bases, with 14 bases spanning the gap. Germline assignment: CDR1 MNHNY and CDR2 SVGAGI (reference sequence). The CDR3 consists of 15 residues. The CDR3 here is CASSYSGRPVDEQYF. In DNA form, the CDR3 reads TGTGCCAGCAGTTACTCGGGCAGGCCGGTCGACGAGCAGTACTTC.

This clone is termed medium-sized. The CDR3 region is CATRDTYSNQPQHF. The CDR3, as DNA: TGTGCCACCCGGGACACTTATAGCAATCAGCCCCAGCATTTT. The gene calls are TRBV15 and TRBJ1-5, with TRBD1 as a possible D gene (6 bases). CDR1 LNHNV and CDR2 YYDKDF come from the germline V gene (reference sequence). The CDR3 spans 14 residues. Trimming cost V 8 bases and J 0 bases, with 11 bases left between them.

This clone was counted once. CDR3 sequence reads: CASSLRSGTGEANYGYTF. In DNA form, the CDR3 reads TGTGCCAGTAGCCTTCGATCCGGGACAGGGGAAGCTAACTATGGCTACACCTTC. The chain joins TRBV19 to TRBJ1-2; TRBD1 aligns across 10 bases. With V trimmed by 6 bases and J by 0 bases, 13 bases remained unmatched. This CDR3 spans 18 amino acids. CDR1 is LNHDA and CDR2 is SQIVND in the germline V gene (reference sequence).